A single T cell receptor beta chain is shown here with its context. Its antigen is as yet unknown. An equimolar mix of two oligonucleotides served as the beta constant-region primer for TRBC1 and TRBC2. The ligated cDNA underwent four PCR rounds using SP2 and nested alpha and beta constant-region primers. The cDNA 3' end received a ligated single-stranded oligonucleotide carrying the SP2 primer and a 12-nucleotide UMI. From the UMI-ligation and nested PCR reads, TCRdb called clonotypes with MiXCR, one entry per CDR3 protein. The top ten hold around 0.11% of the sample, which has 120,000 to 150,000 distinct CDR3 sequences, 22% seen once. CMV status came from CD4+ T cell IFNgamma after overnight CMV lysate stimulation of fresh PBMCs. Germline V lookup: CDR1 MDHEN, CDR2 SYDVKM. The CDR3 loop spans 15 amino acids. The V end was cut by 3 bases, the J end by 3 bases, with 12 bases between. This sample stems from a study of naive and memory T cell subsets.

Study results and caveats: Possibly reflecting memory cells re-expressing CD45RA, a few larger clonotypes occurred in naive repertoires, especially CD8. Over 90% of naive TCR sequences appeared only once, unlike memory subsets.

The chain has TRBV28 and TRBJ2-4; the D gene could be TRBD1 or TRBD2 (5 bases each). The specimen was naive CD4+ T cells from blood. The TCR sequence derives from a human donor in good health. In DNA, the CDR3 is TGTGCCAGCAGTTTTGGGTGGGACGGCAAAAACATTCAGTACTTC. Residues: CASSFGWDGKNIQYF.